This section outlines one T cell receptor beta chain sequence together with its context. There are many counts of this clonotype. Its antigen is not yet known. No clone much larger than this one lies a single base away; base qualities are absent. TCR beta CDR3 regions were amplified from RNA transcripts. The first round of RT-PCR for the TCR CDR3 was performed with the HTBI primer set and the Qiagen OneStep RT-PCR kit. Libraries were constructed in a second round of multiplex PCR, after which size selection and purification were performed. Libraries were sequenced paired-end with 100 bp reads on an Illumina HiSeq2000. The authors' analysis ran thus. SOAPnuke was used to process the raw data, removing reads that contained adapters or uncalled bases, had a mean Phred below 15, or lacked an exact match to the constant primer or identifier. High-quality paired reads were merged using COPE v1.2.5, and each unique nucleotide sequence was defined as a clonotype. MiTCR v1.1 was used to align the clonotypes against IMGT TRBV, TRBD and TRBJ reference segments. Analysis was restricted to V-J combinations with a frequency above 0.0001, which covered roughly 99% of repertoires. The TCS score was defined as the ratio of F50 (clonal expansion) to E x V (chaos), calculated using BLOSUM62-based TCRdist between CDR3 peptides within each V-J. Welch's t-statistics and random forest reduced 500 to 550 V-J features to about 12, which were used in a naive Bayes classifier (R e1071). In TCRdb, the public reads were trimmed at Q25 with fastp and aligned with MiXCR, with productive beta chains retained. Each entry is one CDR3 protein sequence, shown with its most common DNA and genes. The V and J calls, along with clone size, are taken from TCRdb and not from the paper's own processing. Across this sample there are about 600,000 distinct CDR3 sequences, with roughly a sixth seen only once. Approximately 3.5% of the sample comes from the top ten.

In the ophthalmopathy patients, disease was moderately to severely active, with a Clinical Activity Score of 3 or more, a NOSPECS grade of 4 or more, and a duration of less than 3 months. Any patient with an uncontrolled infection, another autoimmune disease, pregnancy or lactation was excluded. Clinical symptoms, serum thyroxine and TRAb, thyroid ultrasound, and orbital computed tomography formed the basis for the diagnoses. PBMCs were isolated from 10 ml of fresh peripheral blood by Ficoll-Paque density gradient centrifugation. Total RNA was extracted with Trizol reagent, and quality was checked on an Agilent 2100 Bioanalyzer. The data were obtained in a study of T cells in Graves' hyperthyroidism and ophthalmopathy (dated 2019 in TCRdb). Background on the whole study: Peripheral blood was collected at initial diagnosis, before any treatment. An independent validation cohort of around 19 hyperthyroidism patients and 17 patients who later progressed to ophthalmopathy tested prospective prediction of ophthalmopathy. After sampling, hyperthyroidism patients received methimazole starting at 30 mg daily, and ophthalmopathy patients received high-dose intravenous methylprednisolone. TCR V-J signatures able to tell the groups apart were searched for in a discovery cohort of around 95 patients, of whom roughly 42 had Graves' ophthalmopathy and roughly 58 had stable Graves' hyperthyroidism. In several Graves' hyperthyroidism patients, the study also compared T-cell repertoires from thyroid tissue with T-cell repertoires from blood. The paper describes TCR Vbeta CDR3 sequencing of 140 or so peripheral blood samples, made up of under 50 ophthalmopathy patients, approximately 76 hyperthyroidism patients and 17 progressor patients. The approximately 90 discovery patients were randomly split 7:3 into training and test sets.

Here is what the overall study found, with its caveats: Most expanded thyroid clonotypes (frequency above 0.001) were also detected in blood, a finding suggesting that blood repertoires may reflect thyroid immune responses. No statistical method was used to fix the sample size in advance, and group allocation was not hidden from the investigators. In validation, the model predicted progression to ophthalmopathy a median of roughly 6.1 months before onset, with roughly 70% sensitivity and roughly 72% specificity. A model built on a 13 V-J signature distinguished ophthalmopathy from stable hyperthyroidism, reaching around 87% sensitivity and about 81% specificity in cross-validation and 80%/75% in testing.

The source is a woman between 35 and 50 years old with Graves' ophthalmopathy. The sample taken for sequencing was blood.

Here is the DNA: TGCGCCAGCAGCCACGATGCTGCGAACACTGAAGCTTTCTTT. Its protein product is CASSHDAANTEAFF. Recombination connected TRBV4-1 to TRBJ1-1; there is no confident call for the D gene. From the germline V gene, CDR1 is MGHRA and CDR2 is YSYEKL. V is shortened by 3 bases, J by 1 base, and the region joining them spans 9 bases. The CDR3 numbers 14 residues from cysteine through phenylalanine. CDR3 DNA only is kept here, 42 bases in frame from base 1.